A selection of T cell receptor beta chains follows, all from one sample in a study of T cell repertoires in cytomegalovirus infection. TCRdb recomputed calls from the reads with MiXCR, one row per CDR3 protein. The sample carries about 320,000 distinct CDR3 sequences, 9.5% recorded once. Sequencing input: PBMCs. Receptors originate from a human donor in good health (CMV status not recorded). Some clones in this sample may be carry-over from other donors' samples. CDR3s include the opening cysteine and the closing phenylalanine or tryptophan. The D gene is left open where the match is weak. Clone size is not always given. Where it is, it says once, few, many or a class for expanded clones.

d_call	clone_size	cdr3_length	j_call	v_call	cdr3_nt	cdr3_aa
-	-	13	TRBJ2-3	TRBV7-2	TGTGCCAGCAGCTTAGTGTACGAAGATACGCAGTATTTT	CASSLVYEDTQYF
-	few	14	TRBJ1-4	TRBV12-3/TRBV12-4	TGTGCCAGCAGTTCCGAAGGTGGACGAGAAAAACTGTTTTTT	CASSSEGGREKLFF
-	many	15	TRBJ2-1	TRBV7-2	TGTGCCAGCAGCTTGGCAAGGGACCACTACAATGAGCAGTTCTTC	CASSLARDHYNEQFF
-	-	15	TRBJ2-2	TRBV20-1	TGCAGTGCTCATCGGACGGACAAGAACACCGGGGAGCTGTTTTTT	CSAHRTDKNTGELFF
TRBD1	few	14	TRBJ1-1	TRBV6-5	TGTGCCAGCAGTCGGGGAAACAGGGGAACTGAAGCTTTCTTT	CASSRGNRGTEAFF
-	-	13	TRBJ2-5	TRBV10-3	TGTGCCATCAGTGAATCAAGGGAGGAGACCCAGTACTTC	CAISESREETQYF
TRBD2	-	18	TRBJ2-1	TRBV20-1	TGCAGTGCTAGGAATCGGGCGTCTAGCGGGGGGCATAAGAATGAGCAGTTCTTC	CSARNRASSGGHKNEQFF
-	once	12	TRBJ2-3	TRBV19	TGTGCCAGTAGGAACAGGCAAGATACGCAGTATTTT	CASRNRQDTQYF
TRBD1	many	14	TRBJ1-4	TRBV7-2	TGTGCCAGCTCGCCCCGGACAGGGGACGAAAAACTGTTTTTT	CASSPRTGDEKLFF
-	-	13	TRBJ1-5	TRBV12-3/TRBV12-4	TGTGCCAGCGGCAGGGGAAGCAATCAGCCCCAGCATTTT	CASGRGSNQPQHF
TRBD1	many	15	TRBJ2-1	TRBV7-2	TGTGCCAGCAGCCCGTGGACAGGCTCCTACAATGAGCAGTTCTTC	CASSPWTGSYNEQFF
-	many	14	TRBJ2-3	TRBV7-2	TGTGCCAGCAGCTTAGGGAGTGGTGTCGGGACGCAGTATTTT	CASSLGSGVGTQYF
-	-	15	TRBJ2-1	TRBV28	TGTGCCAGCAGTTCCCTGGAGGGGGCGCAACCTGAGCAGTTCTTC	CASSSLEGAQPEQFF
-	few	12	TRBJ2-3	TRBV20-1	TGCAGTGCAAACAGGGCCACAGATACGCAGTATTTT	CSANRATDTQYF
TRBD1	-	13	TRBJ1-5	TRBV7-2	TGTGCCAGCAGCACCGGACAGGTTGCGCCCCAGCATTTT	CASSTGQVAPQHF
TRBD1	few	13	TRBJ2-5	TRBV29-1	TGCAGCGTTGAAACGACAGGGGGAGAGACCCAGTACTTC	CSVETTGGETQYF
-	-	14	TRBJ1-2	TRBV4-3	TGCGCCAGCAGCCCCTCGCCTTGGAACTATGGCTACACCTTC	CASSPSPWNYGYTF
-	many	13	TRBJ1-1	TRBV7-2	TGTGCCAGCAGCTTCACTCAAGGGAGGGTAGCTTTCTTT	CASSFTQGRVAFF
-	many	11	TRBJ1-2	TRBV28	TGTGCCAGCGCCGCGGGCTATGGCTACACCTTC	CASAAGYGYTF
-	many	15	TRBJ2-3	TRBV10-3	TGTGCCATCAGCTCGGACAGAACTAGCACAGATACGCAGTATTTT	CAISSDRTSTDTQYF
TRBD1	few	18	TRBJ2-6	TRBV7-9	TGTGCCAGCAGAGGGACAGGGTGGAAGGCGTCTGGGGCCAACGTCCTGACTTTC	CASRGTGWKASGANVLTF
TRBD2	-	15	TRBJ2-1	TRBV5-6	TGTGCCAGCAGCTTGGAGTGGCGGGGAGGGTATGAGCAGTTCTTC	CASSLEWRGGYEQFF
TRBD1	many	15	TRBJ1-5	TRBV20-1	TGCAGTGCTAGAGTGGACAGGGGAAACAATCAGCCCCAGCATTTT	CSARVDRGNNQPQHF
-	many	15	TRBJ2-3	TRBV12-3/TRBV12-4	TGTGCCAGCAGTTCCCCGGGTTGGCGGGCAGATACGCAGTATTTT	CASSSPGWRADTQYF
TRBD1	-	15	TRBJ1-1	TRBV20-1	TGCAGTGCTAGAGATGGGGCAGGGGGCTACACTGAAGCTTTCTTT	CSARDGAGGYTEAFF
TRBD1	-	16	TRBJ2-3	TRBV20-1	TGCAGTGCTAGAGTTCGGACAGGACGACGGTATGATACGCAGTATTTT	CSARVRTGRRYDTQYF